This T cell receptor beta chain derives from a study of OX40 agonist ivuxolimab in advanced cancers. Study-level background: A male proportion of 82.7% was recorded, with mean age about 62 years and range about 20 to 85.

After removal of 4 bases from V and 2 bases from J, the junction contained 12 bases not matched to a gene. The CDR3 runs to 18 residues. CDR1 is SGHTA, CDR2 FQGNSA, per germline. Assay used: immunoSEQ multiplex PCR; TCRdb lists only in-frame clones, some missing. This sample carries 15,000 to 20,000 clones, roughly 77% of them seen once, and the ten largest clones take roughly 24%. This chain joins TRBV7-2 and TRBJ2-3; the match to TRBD2 covers 10 bases. The starting material was CD4+ or CD8+ T cells sorted from blood, obtained in a trial of the OX40 agonist ivuxolimab. This receptor was obtained from an adult with an advanced solid tumor such as melanoma, head and neck, liver or kidney cancer. The CDR3 loop is CASSSRNLAGAITDTQYF. In nucleotides, the CDR3 is TGTGCCAGCAGCTCACGAAATCTAGCGGGAGCGATCACAGATACGCAGTATTTT.